Below, 8 T cell receptor beta chains from the same sample are listed, as sequenced in a study of identical twins. TCRdb analysed the 5' RACE reads with MiXCR anew, one entry per CDR3 protein. This sample yields roughly 690,000 distinct CDR3 sequences, of which over 5% are seen a single time; roughly 1.6% belongs to the top ten. Specimen: naive T cells sorted from blood. The receptors were gathered from a man younger than 35 in good health.

CDR3 in DNA: TGCGCCAGCAGCCTCCGGACTAGCGACCCAGATACGCAGTATTTT. Protein sequence: CASSLRTSDPDTQYF. The rearrangement joins TRBV5-1 to TRBJ2-3; 9 nucleotides agree with TRBD2. Germline V lookup: CDR1 SGHRS, CDR2 YFSETQ. J was trimmed by 4 bases and V by 4 bases; bases with no gene match: 7. CDR3 length: 15 residues.

This clonotype was detected a few times. This chain joins TRBV5-1 and TRBJ2-5, with D tentatively TRBD2 (6 bases). V was trimmed by 5 bases and J by 2 bases, leaving 16 bases between them. The CDR3 has 15 amino acids. Looked up from germline, CDR1 is SGHRS and CDR2 is YFSETQ. The CDR3 region is CASRPLSGEQETQYF. The CDR3 DNA reads as TGCGCCAGCAGACCGCTTTCGGGGGAGCAAGAGACCCAGTACTTC.

There are a few counts of this clonotype. The CDR3 loop reads CASSNRVTYNEQFF. The DNA of the CDR3 is TGTGCCAGTAGTAACCGGGTCACCTACAATGAGCAGTTCTTC. This chain links TRBV19 with TRBJ2-1; D is uncertain. This CDR3 contains 14 residues. Per the germline V gene, CDR1 is LNHDA and CDR2 is SQIVND (reference sequence). V was trimmed by 4 bases and J by 2 bases, leaving 9 bases between them.

In its sample, this clonotype was seen many times. This sequence joins TRBV5-1 and TRBJ2-7, with D uncertain. The CDR3 loop spans 11 amino acids. CDR1 and CDR2 (germline): SGHRS, YFSETQ. V dropped 2 bases and J dropped 4 bases, with 4 bases sitting between them. The CDR3 DNA follows: TGCGCCAGCAGCTTAGCGTACGAGCAGTACTTC. Residues: CASSLAYEQYF.

V is TRBV7-6 and J is TRBJ1-6; D is unclear. Germline CDR1 SGHVS, CDR2 FNYEAQ. With 3 bases removed from V and 6 bases from J, the gap between germline ends came to 9 bases. The CDR3 runs to 14 residues. This chain's CDR3 is CASSFADRNSPLHF. Here the CDR3 DNA reads TGTGCCAGCAGCTTCGCCGACCGTAATTCACCCCTCCACTTT.

This clonotype was detected only a few times. This chain links TRBV25-1 with TRBJ2-4, with D perhaps matching TRBD1 or TRBD2 (9 bases each). The CDR3 totals 20 residues. With 6 bases removed from V and 3 bases from J, the gap between germline ends came to 30 bases. CDR1 MGHDK and CDR2 SYGVNS come from the germline V gene. CDR3 sequence reads: CASSAPRTGVAGEGKNIQYF. The CDR3 bases are TGTGCCAGCAGCGCGCCCAGGACAGGGGTAGCGGGAGAAGGCAAAAACATTCAGTACTTC.

In this sample, this clonotype turned up many times. The gene calls are TRBV13 and TRBJ2-1; 10 bases line up with TRBD2. The CDR3 totals 15 residues. CDR1 and CDR2 from the germline V gene are PRHDT and FYEKMQ (reference sequence). V lost 6 bases and J lost 7; bases outside the gene matches: 9. CDR3 protein: CASRRAGGPWNEQFF. In DNA form, the CDR3 reads TGTGCCAGCAGAAGAGCGGGAGGGCCTTGGAATGAGCAGTTCTTC. The full variable domain, its missing parts supplied by reference TRBV13 and TRBJ2-1, is AAGVIQSPRHLIKEKRETATLKCYPIPRHDTVYWYQQGPGQDPQFLISFYEKMQSDKGSIPDRFSAQQFSDYHSELNMSSLELGDSALYFCASRRAGGPWNEQFFGPGTRLTVL.

V usage is TRBV15 and J usage is TRBJ1-2; D gene ambiguous. The CDR3 has 16 residues. Germline V gene data show CDR1 as LNHNV and CDR2 as YYDKDF (reference sequence). Trimming cost V 4 bases and J 2 bases, with 17 bases left between them. The chain's CDR3 is CATSTGGAQENYGYTF. The CDR3 nucleotides read TGTGCCACCAGCACAGGAGGAGCCCAGGAGAACTATGGCTACACCTTC.